The clone carrying this T cell receptor (beta chain) was detected only a few times. A read error may account for a junction end that differs from germline. The sample belongs to a study of molecular identifiers for immune sequencing clone quantification. TCRdb reanalysed the PCR reads using MiXCR and keeps one entry per CDR3 protein. The sample has about 510,000 distinct CDR3 sequences, over 20% seen once; the top ten hold more than 0.8%. CDR3 size: 17 residues. Germline V lookup: CDR1 SEHNR, CDR2 FQNEAQ (reference sequence). Sequenced input: naive CD8+ T cells from blood, with Jurkat cell RNA spiked in. Noted subset: FACS-sorted CD8+CD4-CCR7+CD45RA+ naive T cells. This sequence joins TRBV7-9 and TRBJ2-7; 10 nucleotides match TRBD1. This TCR came from a human donor in good health. Some libraries in this study had Jurkat cell RNA spiked in. Here the CDR3 DNA reads TGTGCCAGCAGCTTAGCTCCGGGACAGGGGCCCTTCTACGAGCGGTACTTC. Amino acids: CASSLAPGQGPFYERYF.